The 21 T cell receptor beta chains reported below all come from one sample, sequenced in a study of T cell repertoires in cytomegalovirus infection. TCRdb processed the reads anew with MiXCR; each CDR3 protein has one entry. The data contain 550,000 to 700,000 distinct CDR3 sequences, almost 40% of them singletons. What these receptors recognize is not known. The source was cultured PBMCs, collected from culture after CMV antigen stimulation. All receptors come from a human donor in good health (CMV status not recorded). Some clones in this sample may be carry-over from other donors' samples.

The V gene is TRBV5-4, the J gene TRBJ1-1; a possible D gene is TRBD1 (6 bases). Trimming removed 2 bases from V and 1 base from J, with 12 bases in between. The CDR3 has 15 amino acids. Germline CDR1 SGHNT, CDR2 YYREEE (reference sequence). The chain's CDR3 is CASSFTGSKNTEAFF. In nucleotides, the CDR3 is TGTGCCAGCAGCTTTACAGGGAGTAAGAACACTGAAGCTTTCTTT.

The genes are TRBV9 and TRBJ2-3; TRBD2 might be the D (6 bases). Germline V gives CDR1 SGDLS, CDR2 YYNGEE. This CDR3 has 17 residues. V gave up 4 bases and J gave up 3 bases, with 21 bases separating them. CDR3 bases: TGTGCCAGCAGCCGAGACCCCACGGGCGGGGAAACAGATACGCAGTATTTT. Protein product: CASSRDPTGGETDTQYF. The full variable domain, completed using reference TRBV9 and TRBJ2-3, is DSGVTQTPKHLITATGQRVTLRCSPRSGDLSVYWYQQSLDQGLQFLIQYYNGEERAKGNILERFSAQQFPDLHSELNLSSLELGDSALYFCASSRDPTGGETDTQYFGPGTRLTVL.

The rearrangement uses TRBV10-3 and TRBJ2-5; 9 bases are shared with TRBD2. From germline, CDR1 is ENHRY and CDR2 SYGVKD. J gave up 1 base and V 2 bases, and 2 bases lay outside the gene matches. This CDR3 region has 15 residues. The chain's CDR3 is CAISELAGTQETQYF. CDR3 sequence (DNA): TGTGCCATCAGTGAGCTAGCGGGGACCCAAGAGACCCAGTACTTC.

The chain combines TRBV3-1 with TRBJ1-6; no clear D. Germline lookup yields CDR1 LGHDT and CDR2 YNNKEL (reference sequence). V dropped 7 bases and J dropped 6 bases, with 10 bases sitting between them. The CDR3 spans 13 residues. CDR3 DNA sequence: TGTGCCAGCACGCGTAACATTAATTCACCCCTCCACTTT. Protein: CASTRNINSPLHF.

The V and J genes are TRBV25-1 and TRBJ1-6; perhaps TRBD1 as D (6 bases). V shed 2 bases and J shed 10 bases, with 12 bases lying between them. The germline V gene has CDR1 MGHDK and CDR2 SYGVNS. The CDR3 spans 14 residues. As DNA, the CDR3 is TGTGCCAGCAGTGAACCGGACAGCGTCTCACCCCTCCACTTT. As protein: CASSEPDSVSPLHF. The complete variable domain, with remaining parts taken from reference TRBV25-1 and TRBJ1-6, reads EADIYQTPRYLVIGTGKKITLECSQTMGHDKMYWYQQDPGMELHLIHYSYGVNSTEKGDLSSESTVSRIRTEHFPLTLESARPSHTSQYLCASSEPDSVSPLHFGNGTRLTVT.

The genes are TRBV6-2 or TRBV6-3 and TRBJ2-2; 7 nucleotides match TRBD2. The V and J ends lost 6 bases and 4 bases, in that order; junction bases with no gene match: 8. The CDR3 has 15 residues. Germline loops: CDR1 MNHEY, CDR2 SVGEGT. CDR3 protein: CASRLAGVSTGELFF. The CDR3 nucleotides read TGTGCCAGCAGGCTGGCGGGAGTAAGCACCGGGGAGCTGTTTTTT.

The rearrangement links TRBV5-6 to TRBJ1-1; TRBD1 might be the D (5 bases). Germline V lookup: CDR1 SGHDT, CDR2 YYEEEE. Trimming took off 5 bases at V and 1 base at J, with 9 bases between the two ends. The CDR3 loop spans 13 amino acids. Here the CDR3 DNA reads TGTGCCAGCAGAAGGACACCGAACACTGAAGCTTTCTTT. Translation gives CASRRTPNTEAFF.

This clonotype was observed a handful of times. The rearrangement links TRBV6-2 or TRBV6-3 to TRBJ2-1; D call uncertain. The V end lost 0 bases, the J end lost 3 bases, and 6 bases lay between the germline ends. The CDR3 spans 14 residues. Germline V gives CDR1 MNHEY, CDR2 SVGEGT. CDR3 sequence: CASSYSDVYNEQFF. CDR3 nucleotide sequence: TGTGCCAGCAGTTACTCGGACGTCTACAATGAGCAGTTCTTC.

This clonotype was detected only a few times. CDR3 residues: CATSLLVGSPLHF. As DNA, the CDR3 is TGTGCCACCAGTCTGTTGGTCGGATCACCCCTCCACTTT. This sequence joins TRBV15 and TRBJ1-6; unclear D gene. The V gene lost 6 bases and the J gene lost 10 bases, with 13 bases spanning the gap. This CDR3 spans 13 amino acids. CDR1 is LNHNV, CDR2 YYDKDF, per germline (reference sequence).

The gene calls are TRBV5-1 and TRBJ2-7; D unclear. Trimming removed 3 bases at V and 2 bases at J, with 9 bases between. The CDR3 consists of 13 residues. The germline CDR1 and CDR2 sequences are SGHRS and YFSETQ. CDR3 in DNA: TGCGCCAGCAGCTATGAGGATACCTACGAGCAGTACTTC. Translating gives CASSYEDTYEQYF.

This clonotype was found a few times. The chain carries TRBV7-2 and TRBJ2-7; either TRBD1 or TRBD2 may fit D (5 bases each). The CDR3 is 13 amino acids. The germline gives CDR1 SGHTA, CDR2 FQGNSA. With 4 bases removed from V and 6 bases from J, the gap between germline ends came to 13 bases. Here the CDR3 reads CASSWGPLAEQYF. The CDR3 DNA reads TGTGCCAGCAGCTGGGGACCTCTGGCCGAGCAGTACTTC.

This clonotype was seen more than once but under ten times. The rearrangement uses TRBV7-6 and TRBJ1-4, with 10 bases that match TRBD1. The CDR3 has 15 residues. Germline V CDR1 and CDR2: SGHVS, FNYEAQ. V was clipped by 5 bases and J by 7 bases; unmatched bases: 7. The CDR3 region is CASSSWDRGGEKLFF. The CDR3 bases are TGTGCCAGCAGCAGCTGGGACAGGGGAGGTGAAAAACTGTTTTTT.

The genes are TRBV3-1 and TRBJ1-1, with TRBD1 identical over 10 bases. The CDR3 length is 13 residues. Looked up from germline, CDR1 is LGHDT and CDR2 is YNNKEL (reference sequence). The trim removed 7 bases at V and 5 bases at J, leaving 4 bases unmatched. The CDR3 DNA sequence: TGTGCCAGCAAGACAGGGGGCGGGACTGAAGCTTTCTTT. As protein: CASKTGGGTEAFF.

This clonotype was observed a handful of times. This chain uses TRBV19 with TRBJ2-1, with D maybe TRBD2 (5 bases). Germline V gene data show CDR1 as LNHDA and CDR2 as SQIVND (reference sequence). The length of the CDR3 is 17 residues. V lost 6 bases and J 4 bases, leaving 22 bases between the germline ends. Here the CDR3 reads CASSIRPKQRTYNEQFF. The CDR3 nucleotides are TGTGCCAGTAGCATACGACCTAAACAGCGGACTTACAATGAGCAGTTCTTC.

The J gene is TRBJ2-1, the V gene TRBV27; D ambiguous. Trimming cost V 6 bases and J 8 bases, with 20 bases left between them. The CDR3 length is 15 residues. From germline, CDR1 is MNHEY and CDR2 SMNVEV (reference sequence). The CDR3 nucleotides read TGTGCCAGCAGCCGGTTGGCCGGACCGGTCGATGAGCAGTTCTTC. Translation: CASSRLAGPVDEQFF.

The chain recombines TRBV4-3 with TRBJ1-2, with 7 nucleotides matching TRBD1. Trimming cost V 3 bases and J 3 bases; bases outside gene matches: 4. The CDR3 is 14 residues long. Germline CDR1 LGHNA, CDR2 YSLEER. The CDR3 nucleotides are TGCGCCAGCAGCCAGATCGACAGGGACTATGGCTACACCTTC. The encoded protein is CASSQIDRDYGYTF.

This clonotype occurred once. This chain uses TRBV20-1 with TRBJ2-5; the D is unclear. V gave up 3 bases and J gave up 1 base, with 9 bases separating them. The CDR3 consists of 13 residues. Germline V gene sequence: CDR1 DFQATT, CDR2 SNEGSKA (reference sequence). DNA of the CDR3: TGCAGTGCTAGTAGGATAAGCCAAGAGACCCAGTACTTC. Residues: CSASRISQETQYF.

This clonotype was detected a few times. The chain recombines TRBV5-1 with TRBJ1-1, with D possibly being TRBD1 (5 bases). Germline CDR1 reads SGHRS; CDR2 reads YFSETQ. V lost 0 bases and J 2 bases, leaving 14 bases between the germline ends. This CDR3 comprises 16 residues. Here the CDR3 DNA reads TGCGCCAGCAGCTTGGTGTTGGGGGGACGTAACACTGAAGCTTTCTTT. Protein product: CASSLVLGGRNTEAFF.

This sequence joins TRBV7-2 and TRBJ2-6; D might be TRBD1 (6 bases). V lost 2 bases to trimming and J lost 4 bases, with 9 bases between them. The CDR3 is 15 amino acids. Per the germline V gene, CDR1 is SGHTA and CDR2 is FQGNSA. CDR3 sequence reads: CASSLTGFGANVLTF. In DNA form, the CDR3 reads TGTGCCAGCAGCTTAACAGGGTTCGGGGCCAACGTCCTGACTTTC. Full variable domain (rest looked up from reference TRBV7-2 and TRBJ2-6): GAGVSQSPSNKVTEKGKDVELRCDPISGHTALYWYRQSLGQGLEFLIYFQGNSAPDKSGLPSDRFSAERTGGSVSTLTIQRTQQEDSAVYLCASSLTGFGANVLTFGAGSRLTVL.

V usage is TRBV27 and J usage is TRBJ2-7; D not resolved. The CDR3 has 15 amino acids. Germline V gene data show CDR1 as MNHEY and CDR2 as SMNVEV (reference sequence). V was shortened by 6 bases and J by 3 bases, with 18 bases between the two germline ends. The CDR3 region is CASSSDQRGIYEQYF. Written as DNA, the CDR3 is TGTGCCAGCAGCTCGGACCAGAGAGGAATCTACGAGCAGTACTTC.

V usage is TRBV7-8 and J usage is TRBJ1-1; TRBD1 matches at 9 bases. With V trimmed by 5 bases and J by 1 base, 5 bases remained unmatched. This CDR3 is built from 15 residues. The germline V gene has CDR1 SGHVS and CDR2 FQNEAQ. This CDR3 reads CASSNPGQGNTEAFF. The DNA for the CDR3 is TGTGCCAGCAGCAACCCGGGACAGGGGAACACTGAAGCTTTCTTT.